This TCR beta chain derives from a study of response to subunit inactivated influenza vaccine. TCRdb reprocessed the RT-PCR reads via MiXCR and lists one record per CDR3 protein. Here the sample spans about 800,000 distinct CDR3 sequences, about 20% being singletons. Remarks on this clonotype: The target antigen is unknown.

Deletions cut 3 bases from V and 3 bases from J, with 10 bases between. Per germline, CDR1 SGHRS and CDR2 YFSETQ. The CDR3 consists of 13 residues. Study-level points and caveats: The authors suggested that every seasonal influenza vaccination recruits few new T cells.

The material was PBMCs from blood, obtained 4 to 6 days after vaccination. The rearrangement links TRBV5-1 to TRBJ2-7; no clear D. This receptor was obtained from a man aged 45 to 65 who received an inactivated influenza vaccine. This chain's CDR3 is CASSSSSYYEQYF. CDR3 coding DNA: TGCGCCAGCAGCTCCTCATCTTACTACGAGCAGTACTTC.